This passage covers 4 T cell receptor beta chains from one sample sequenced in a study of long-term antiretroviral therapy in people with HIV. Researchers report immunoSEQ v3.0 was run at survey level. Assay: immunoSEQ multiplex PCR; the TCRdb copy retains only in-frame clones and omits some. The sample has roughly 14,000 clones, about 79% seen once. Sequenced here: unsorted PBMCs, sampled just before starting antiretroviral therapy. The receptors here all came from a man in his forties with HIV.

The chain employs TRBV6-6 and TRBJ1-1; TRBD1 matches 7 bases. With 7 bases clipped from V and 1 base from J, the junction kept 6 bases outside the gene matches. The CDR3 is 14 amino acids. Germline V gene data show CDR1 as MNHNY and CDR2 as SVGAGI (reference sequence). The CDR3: CASIRQGGNTEAFF. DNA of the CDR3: TGTGCCAGCATTCGACAGGGCGGGAACACTGAAGCTTTCTTT.

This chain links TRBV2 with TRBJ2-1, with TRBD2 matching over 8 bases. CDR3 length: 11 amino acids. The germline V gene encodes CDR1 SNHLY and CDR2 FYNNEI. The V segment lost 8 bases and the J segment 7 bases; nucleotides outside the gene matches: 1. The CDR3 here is CASERGNEQFF. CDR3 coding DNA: TGTGCCAGCGAGCGGGGGAATGAGCAGTTCTTC.

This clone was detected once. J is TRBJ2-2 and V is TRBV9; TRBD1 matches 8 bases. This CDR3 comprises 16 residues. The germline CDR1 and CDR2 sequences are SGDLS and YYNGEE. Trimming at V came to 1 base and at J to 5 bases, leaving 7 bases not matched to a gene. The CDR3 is CASSVIGQGGTGELFF. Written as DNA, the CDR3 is TGTGCCAGCAGCGTAATAGGACAGGGTGGAACCGGGGAGCTGTTTTTT.

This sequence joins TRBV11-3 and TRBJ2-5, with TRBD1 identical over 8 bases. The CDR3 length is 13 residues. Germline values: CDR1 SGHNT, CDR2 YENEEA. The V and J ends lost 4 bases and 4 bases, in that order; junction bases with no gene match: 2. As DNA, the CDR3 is TGTGCCAGCAGCTCGGACAGGGCAGAGACCCAGTACTTC. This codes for CASSSDRAETQYF.